This T cell receptor beta chain was found in a study of Graves' ophthalmopathy and Graves' hyperthyroidism listed by TCRdb under 2018. Concerning the study at large: Stable hyperthyroidism was defined as no progression to ophthalmopathy within 18 months of follow-up. TCR beta repertoire signatures were used to distinguish Graves' ophthalmopathy from Graves' hyperthyroidism and to predict progression to ophthalmopathy. In total, 135 blood samples were TCR-sequenced: 40 to 45 ophthalmopathy, some 80 hyperthyroidism and approximately 17 hyperthyroidism-to-ophthalmopathy patients. To explore V-J signatures that separate ophthalmopathy from hyperthyroidism, a discovery set of about a hundred patients was enrolled, consisting of 43 with ophthalmopathy and about 60 with stable hyperthyroidism. The independent validation cohort included 18 hyperthyroidism patients plus 17 patients who later progressed from hyperthyroidism to ophthalmopathy. In a handful of hyperthyroidism patients, the T-cell repertoire of thyroid tissue was compared with the T-cell repertoire of blood. After sampling, hyperthyroidism patients received methimazole starting at 30 mg daily, and ophthalmopathy patients received high-dose intravenous methylprednisolone. What the research found in general, with its limitations: Most expanded thyroid clonotypes with frequency above 0.001 were also detected in blood, suggesting blood repertoires may reflect the thyroid immune response. In cross-validation, the 13-signature model distinguished ophthalmopathy from stable hyperthyroidism with about 89% sensitivity and roughly 84% specificity, while in the test set the corresponding values were 80% and 75%. Sample size was not predetermined statistically, and investigators were not blinded to group allocation. In validation, the model predicted ophthalmopathy progression with about 71% sensitivity and roughly 72% specificity; roughly eleven predicted patients were CT-confirmed with GO in a median of around 6.5 months.

Relative to germline, V is 8 bases shorter and J is 3 bases shorter, with 16 bases between their ends. CDR1 and CDR2 are drawn from the germline V gene: MDHEN, SYDVKM. From the cysteine through the phenylalanine, the CDR3 covers 14 amino acids. Only the CDR3 part of the read is kept: 42 bases, read in frame from the first base. TCR beta CDR3 regions were amplified from RNA transcripts for repertoire sequencing. The first round was an RT-PCR using HTBI primers with the Qiagen OneStep RT-PCR kit, and this first round was followed by a second-round multiplex PCR, then size selection and purification. Libraries were sequenced on an Illumina HiSeq2000 using paired-end 100 bp reads. From the authors' description of their analysis: SOAPnuke was used to process the reads, throwing out any read that had adapters, had uncalled bases, had a mean Phred below 15, or lacked an exact constant-primer or identifier match. COPE v1.2.5 was used to merge high-quality paired reads. Each unique nucleotide sequence was defined as a clonotype, and clonotypes were aligned to IMGT TRB V, D and J references with MiTCR v1.1. The analysis was limited to V-J combinations with a frequency above 0.0001, which together covered 99.2% of repertoires. For each V-J combination, a TCR clonal expansion and chaos score was defined as the ratio of F50 clonal expansion to chaos observed in the TCRdist matrix. Welch's t-statistics and random forest were used to reduce features to some 13 V-J combinations, which were fed into a naive Bayes classifier. The Morisita-Horn index was used to measure how similar the thyroid and blood repertoires were. TCRdb reanalyzed the raw reads on its own, using fastp at Q25 for trimming and MiXCR for clone calling, and kept in-frame beta chains. Rows are unified per CDR3 protein, each entry keeping the most common DNA and genes. The authors' filters were not applied to this entry. The table for this sample lists 450,000 to 600,000 distinct CDR3 sequences; about 40% of them were counted only once. The top ten clones comprise about 4.6% of the sample.

Many counts were recorded for this clonotype. Its antigen remains undetermined. No base qualities exist here, and no much larger clone lies one base off it. Hyperthyroidism patients were newly diagnosed, were aged 18 to 65 years, and had a disease duration under 2 months. Anyone with other autoimmune diseases, uncontrolled infections, pregnancy or lactation was excluded from the study. Clinical symptoms, serum thyroxine, TRAb, thyroid ultrasound and orbital computed tomography formed the basis of the diagnosis. Trizol reagent was used to extract the total RNA, and its quality was then checked on an Agilent 2100 Bioanalyzer.

The material sequenced was peripheral blood or thyroid tissue (not recorded which). This clonotype was sampled from an adult man with Graves' hyperthyroidism. The sequence joins TRBV28 to TRBJ1-1, with a tentative D gene TRBD1 over 5 matching bases. The bases read TGTGCCAGCTGGGAGGGGAGTAGGTACACTGAAGCTTTCTTT. Its coded protein is CASWEGSRYTEAFF.